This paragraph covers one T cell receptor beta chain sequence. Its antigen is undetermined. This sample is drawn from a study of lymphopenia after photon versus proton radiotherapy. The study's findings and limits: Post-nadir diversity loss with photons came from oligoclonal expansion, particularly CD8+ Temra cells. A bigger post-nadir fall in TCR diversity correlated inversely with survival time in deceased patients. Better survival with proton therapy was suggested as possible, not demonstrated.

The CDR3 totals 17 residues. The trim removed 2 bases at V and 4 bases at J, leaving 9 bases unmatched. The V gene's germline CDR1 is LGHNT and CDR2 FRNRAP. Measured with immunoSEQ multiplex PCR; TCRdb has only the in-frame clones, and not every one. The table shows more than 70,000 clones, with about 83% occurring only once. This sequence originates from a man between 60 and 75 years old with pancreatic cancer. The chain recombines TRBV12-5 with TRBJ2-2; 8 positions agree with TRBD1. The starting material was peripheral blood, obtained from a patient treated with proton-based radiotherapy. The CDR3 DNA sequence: TGTGCTAGTGGTTTGCCTACTACAGGGGGTCTCACCGGGGAGCTGTTTTTT. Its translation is CASGLPTTGGLTGELFF.